Given below is one T cell receptor beta chain in context. The data belong to a study of blood T cell repertoires in COVID-19. Overall study context: Acute-phase and convalescent COVID-19 samples originated in the United States, Italy and Spain. T cells, B-cell-depleted T cells, or PBMCs supplied cDNA or gDNA.

With 0 bases clipped from V and 2 bases from J, the junction kept 8 bases outside the gene matches. Germline V lookup: CDR1 MNHEY, CDR2 SVGEGT. The CDR3 extends over 17 amino acids. Authors' methods: Reference gene primer amplification in the assay estimated nucleated cell counts. TCRdb keeps only in-frame clones here, not all; method: immunoSEQ multiplex PCR. V and J calls and clone size come straight from that table; D and trimming were deduced from the DNA. The profile shows about 85,000 clones, roughly 89% of them singletons. The clonotype comes from a man in his fifties or sixties with acute or convalescent COVID-19. This rearrangement joins TRBV6-2 or TRBV6-3 to TRBJ1-1; TRBD1 agrees at 8 bases. The material sequenced was peripheral blood. The chain's CDR3 is CASSYSTYRGLNTEAFF. DNA for the CDR3: TGTGCCAGCAGTTACTCAACCTACAGGGGGTTAAACACTGAAGCTTTCTTT.